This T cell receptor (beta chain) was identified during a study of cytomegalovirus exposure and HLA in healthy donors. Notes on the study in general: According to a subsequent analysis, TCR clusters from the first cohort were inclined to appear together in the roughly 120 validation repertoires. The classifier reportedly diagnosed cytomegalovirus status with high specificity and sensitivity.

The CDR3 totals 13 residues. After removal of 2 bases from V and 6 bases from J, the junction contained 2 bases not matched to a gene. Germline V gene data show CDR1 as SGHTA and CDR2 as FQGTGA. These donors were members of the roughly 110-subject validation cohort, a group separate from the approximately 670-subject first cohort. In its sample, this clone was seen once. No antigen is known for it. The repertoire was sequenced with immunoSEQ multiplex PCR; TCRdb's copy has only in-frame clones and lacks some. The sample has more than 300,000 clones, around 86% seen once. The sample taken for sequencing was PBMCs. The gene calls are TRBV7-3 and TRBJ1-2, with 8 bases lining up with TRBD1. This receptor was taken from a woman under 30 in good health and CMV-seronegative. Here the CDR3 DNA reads TGTGCCAGCAGCTTAGGGACAGGTGATGGCTACACCTTC. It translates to CASSLGTGDGYTF.